The 27 T cell receptor beta chains below all came from one sample that was sequenced in a study of cytomegalovirus exposure and HLA in healthy donors. This PCR relied on a set of 60 Vbeta primers and 13 Jbeta primers. Only in-frame clones appear in the TCRdb table, and some are missing; sequencing was by immunoSEQ multiplex PCR. Here the sample spans 180,000 or so clones, approximately 9.5% being singletons. The sequencing input was PBMCs. The origin of the receptors is a woman aged 25 to 45 in good health and CMV-seropositive.

A few counts support this clone. The chain links TRBV5-4 to TRBJ2-7, with D perhaps TRBD2 (6 bases). The germline V gene has CDR1 SGHNT and CDR2 YYREEE (reference sequence). Trimming left V 0 bases short and J 0 bases short, with 13 bases between. The CDR3 loop spans 16 amino acids. CDR3 sequence: CASSLGASVSSYEQYF. The CDR3 DNA reads as TGTGCCAGCAGCTTGGGAGCTAGCGTGAGCTCCTACGAGCAGTACTTC.

The sample holds a few counts of this clone. This rearrangement joins TRBV7-9 to TRBJ1-1; 9 positions match TRBD1. The germline CDR1 and CDR2 sequences are SEHNR and FQNEAQ (reference sequence). V lost 5 bases to trimming and J lost 5 bases; unmatched junction nucleotides: 12. The CDR3 is 16 residues long. The CDR3 DNA reads TGTGCCAGCAGCATTTCGACAGGGGGGCGACGAACTGAAGCTTTCTTT. It encodes CASSISTGGRRTEAFF. The full variable domain, with the rest looked up from reference TRBV7-9 and TRBJ1-1, is DTGVSQNPRHKITKRGQNVTFRCDPISEHNRLYWYRQTLGQGPEFLTYFQNEAQLEKSRLLSDRFSAERPKGSFSTLEIQRTEQGDSAMYLCASSISTGGRRTEAFFGQGTRLTVV.

With regard to this clone: The same CDR3 arises from other DNA sequences in this sample as well. This chain links TRBV5-1 with TRBJ1-1, with 8 bases lining up with TRBD1. V shed 4 bases and J 8 bases; nucleotides not matched to a gene: 7. Germline V gene data show CDR1 as SGHRS and CDR2 as YFSETQ. The CDR3 spans 13 residues. CDR3: CASSTGGQGEAFF. In nucleotides, the CDR3 is TGCGCCAGCAGCACCGGAGGACAGGGCGAAGCTTTCTTT. Based on the CDR3 plus reference TRBV5-1 and TRBJ1-1, the full variable domain is KAGVTQTPRYLIKTRGQQVTLSCSPISGHRSVSWYQQTPGQGLQFLFEYFSETQRNKGNFPGRFSGRQFSNSRSEMNVSTLELGDSALYLCASSTGGQGEAFFGQGTRLTVV.

This clone has a handful of counts. This chain links TRBV19 with TRBJ1-1; D perhaps matches TRBD1 (6 bases). Germline assignment: CDR1 LNHDA and CDR2 SQIVND (reference sequence). Trimming took 3 bases from V and 5 from J, leaving 13 bases between them. This CDR3 has 14 residues. The CDR3 nucleotides are TGTGCCAGTAGTATTGGGGGGGCGCAGACTGAAGCTTTCTTT. As protein: CASSIGGAQTEAFF. The whole variable domain, remainder taken from reference TRBV19 and TRBJ1-1, is DGGITQSPKYLFRKEGQNVTLSCEQNLNHDAMYWYRQDPGQGLRLIYYSQIVNDFQKGDIAEGYSVSREKKESFPLTVTSAQKNPTAFYLCASSIGGAQTEAFFGQGTRLTVV.

This clone was detected only a few times. This chain connects TRBV4-1 to TRBJ1-1, with D unclear. The germline V gene encodes CDR1 MGHRA and CDR2 YSYEKL. V lost 4 bases to trimming and J lost 0 bases, with 15 bases between them. The CDR3 is 16 residues long. The CDR3 DNA reads TGCGCCAGCAGCCGGGGAGGAGTTAACATGAACACTGAAGCTTTCTTT. Its translation is CASSRGGVNMNTEAFF.

CDR3 protein: CASSSPGSHYGYTF. CDR3 bases: TGTGCCAGCAGTTCACCAGGGTCCCACTATGGCTACACCTTC. The genes are TRBV2 and TRBJ1-2, with D maybe TRBD1 (5 bases). V was trimmed by 5 bases and J by 3 bases, leaving 13 bases between them. Germline V gene data show CDR1 as SNHLY and CDR2 as FYNNEI. The CDR3 has 14 residues.

This clone has a handful of counts. V usage is TRBV6-5 and J usage is TRBJ2-7; TRBD1 matches at 8 bases. V was clipped by 4 bases and J by 4 bases; unmatched bases: 9. The CDR3 is made up of 15 amino acids. CDR1 and CDR2 from the germline V gene are MNHEY and SVGAGI. CDR3 in DNA: TGTGCCAGCAGTTCTCAGGGGGCCCGTTTATACGAGCAGTACTTC. This gives the protein CASSSQGARLYEQYF.

This clone was seen a few times. The chain carries TRBV14 and TRBJ2-5, with 8 positions matching TRBD1. The V and J ends lost 5 bases and 5 bases, in that order; junction bases with no gene match: 10. Germline CDR1 is SGHDN and CDR2 is FVKESK. This CDR3 region has 15 residues. The CDR3 coding sequence is TGTGCCAGCAGCAGACAACCGACAGGGGTGGAGACCCAGTACTTC. It encodes CASSRQPTGVETQYF.

This clone has more than one count but fewer than ten. V is TRBV11-2 and J is TRBJ2-5; maybe TRBD2 (5 bases). The CDR3 sequence is 11 residues long. Looked up from germline, CDR1 is SGHAT and CDR2 is FQNNGV. The CDR3 DNA follows: TGTGCTACGCGGGCCTGGGAGACCCAGTACTTC. It specifies CATRAWETQYF.

This clone was counted only a few times. The CDR3 sequence is CASSVATLAGTSGQYF. The CDR3 region has the DNA TGTGCCAGCAGCGTAGCAACGCTAGCGGGGACTAGCGGGCAGTACTTC. The chain is built from TRBV9 and TRBJ2-7; 11 bases are a match to TRBD2. The germline CDR1 and CDR2 sequences are SGDLS and YYNGEE. The CDR3 is made up of 16 amino acids. Trimming at V came to 0 bases and at J to 9 bases, leaving 11 bases not matched to a gene.

The chain employs TRBV12-5 and TRBJ2-1; 11 bases are a match to TRBD2. V shed 5 bases, J shed 8 bases, and the junction held 23 bases outside the gene matches. Per germline, CDR1 LGHNT and CDR2 FRNRAP. The CDR3 totals 20 residues. The CDR3, as DNA: TGTGCTAGTGGTCCACCGGACCGGGCGAGTAGCGGGAGGGCCGTCTATGAGCAGTTCTTC. Encoded protein: CASGPPDRASSGRAVYEQFF.

This chain joins TRBV11-3 and TRBJ1-1; 9 nucleotides match TRBD1. Trimming removed 5 bases from V and 8 bases from J; junction bases left unmatched: 6. Germline values: CDR1 SGHNT, CDR2 YENEEA. The CDR3 is made up of 13 amino acids. The CDR3 spells CASSVAGQGEAFF. Written as DNA, the CDR3 is TGTGCCAGCAGCGTCGCGGGACAGGGAGAAGCTTTCTTT.

The J gene is TRBJ2-2, the V gene TRBV4-1, with 8 bases aligning to TRBD1. The CDR3 has 16 residues. Germline assignment: CDR1 MGHRA and CDR2 YSYEKL. Unmatched junction bases numbered 5, after V lost 5 bases and J lost 0 bases. For the CDR3, the DNA is TGCGCCAGCAGCAAAGGACAGGGCCCGAACACCGGGGAGCTGTTTTTT. Translation gives CASSKGQGPNTGELFF.

This clone was counted a single time. The gene calls are TRBV11-2 and TRBJ2-5; tentative D call: TRBD2 (6 bases). V was cut by 5 bases and J by 6 bases, with 16 bases left in between. The CDR3 loop spans 14 amino acids. CDR1 is SGHAT, CDR2 FQNNGV, per germline. As DNA, the CDR3 is TGTGCCAGCAGCGCTTCGGCGGGATCCAAGACCCAGTACTTC. Amino acids: CASSASAGSKTQYF.

The chain carries TRBV6-5 and TRBJ2-1; D is perhaps TRBD2 (6 bases). V was cut by 7 bases and J by 10 bases, with 23 bases left in between. Germline V lookup: CDR1 MNHEY, CDR2 SVGAGI. CDR3 size: 15 residues. The CDR3 DNA follows: TGTGCCAGCAAACGGGGCGGGACCGCCCTCATGGAGCAGTTCTTC. The encoded protein is CASKRGGTALMEQFF.

The rearrangement uses TRBV18 and TRBJ1-1; D not resolved. Trimming removed 3 bases at V and 0 bases at J, with 14 bases between. CDR3 length: 16 amino acids. Germline V gene sequence: CDR1 KGHSH, CDR2 LQKENI. Written as DNA, the CDR3 is TGTGCCAGCTCACCGTTACCGCGGCAGATGAACACTGAAGCTTTCTTT. Translated: CASSPLPRQMNTEAFF.

This clone was recorded a few times. This sequence joins TRBV27 and TRBJ2-2, with 9 bases aligning to TRBD1. The CDR3 totals 16 residues. V gave up 5 bases and J gave up 4 bases; unmatched junction bases: 8. Germline V CDR1 and CDR2: MNHEY, SMNVEV (reference sequence). CDR3 coding DNA: TGTGCCAGCAGTGTTAACAGGGGGCGGTTCACCGGGGAGCTGTTTTTT. This codes for CASSVNRGRFTGELFF.

The sample holds a few counts of this clone. The rearrangement links TRBV5-6 to TRBJ1-5, with a possible D match to TRBD1 (6 bases). Germline lookup yields CDR1 SGHDT and CDR2 YYEEEE. The CDR3 extends over 14 amino acids. V gave up 6 bases and J gave up 7 bases, with 17 bases separating them. DNA of the CDR3: TGTGCCAGCAACCTGGGAGGGGGAGGGCAGCCCCAGCATTTT. It yields the protein CASNLGGGGQPQHF.

This clone was observed a handful of times. V and J are TRBV10-2 and TRBJ1-1; tentative D call: TRBD1 (6 bases). The CDR3 length is 16 residues. V shed 4 bases and J shed 5 bases, with 20 bases lying between them. Germline lookup yields CDR1 WSHSY and CDR2 SAAADI. The CDR3 sequence is CASSGFKGVRGTEAFF. The CDR3, as DNA: TGCGCCAGCAGTGGTTTTAAGGGGGTAAGAGGAACTGAAGCTTTCTTT.

This clone was seen more than once but under ten times. The rearrangement links TRBV4-1 to TRBJ2-7; tentative D call: TRBD2 (6 bases). V was clipped by 4 bases and J by 3 bases, with 19 bases between them. This CDR3 spans 16 amino acids. The germline V gene has CDR1 MGHRA and CDR2 YSYEKL. The CDR3 DNA reads as TGCGCCAGCAGCCCGAGCCGTGGGACGGGACTCTACGAGCAGTACTTC. Its translation is CASSPSRGTGLYEQYF.

This clone occurred a few times. The chain's CDR3 is CASSSGETQYF. CDR3 nucleotides: TGTGCCAGCAGTTCCGGGGAGACCCAGTACTTC. The chain combines TRBV6-5 with TRBJ2-5; D remains unclear. V lost 4 bases, J lost 5 bases, and 5 bases lay in between. The CDR3 contains 11 residues. The V gene's germline CDR1 is MNHEY and CDR2 SVGAGI.

The chain links TRBV13 to TRBJ2-5; 8 bases agree with TRBD2. Germline loops: CDR1 PRHDT, CDR2 FYEKMQ (reference sequence). The CDR3 length is 15 residues. J was trimmed by 3 bases and V by 6 bases; bases with no gene match: 9. CDR3 in amino acids: CASRVRLALEETQYF. The CDR3 region has the DNA TGTGCCAGCAGGGTCCGACTAGCGTTGGAAGAGACCCAGTACTTC.

J is TRBJ2-5 and V is TRBV7-2, with TRBD1 matching over 7 bases. This CDR3 comprises 14 residues. CDR1 SGHTA and CDR2 FQGNSA come from the germline V gene. Germline trimming cut 4 bases from V and 3 bases from J; bases unmatched to any gene: 5. CDR3 in DNA: TGTGCCAGCAGCTCGATCGGACAGGAAGAGACCCAGTACTTC. The encoded protein is CASSSIGQEETQYF. Combining the CDR3 with reference TRBV7-2 and TRBJ2-5 gives the whole variable domain GAGVSQSPSNKVTEKGKDVELRCDPISGHTALYWYRQSLGQGLEFLIYFQGNSAPDKSGLPSDRFSAERTGGSVSTLTIQRTQQEDSAVYLCASSSIGQEETQYFGPGTRLLVL.

V and J are TRBV11-2 and TRBJ2-7, with TRBD1 as a possible D gene (5 bases). Trimming left V 6 bases short and J 5 bases short, with 20 bases between. CDR1 is SGHAT and CDR2 is FQNNGV in the germline V gene. The CDR3 is made up of 15 amino acids. The CDR3 protein is CASRSWGKLTDEQYF. The CDR3 coding sequence is TGTGCCAGCAGGTCATGGGGCAAACTAACCGACGAGCAGTACTTC.

This clone was picked up many times. V and J are TRBV27 and TRBJ2-7; D gene uncertain. There are 13 residues in the CDR3. V was trimmed by 1 base and J by 1 base, leaving 5 bases between them. Germline lookup yields CDR1 MNHEY and CDR2 SMNVEV (reference sequence). As DNA, the CDR3 is TGTGCCAGCAGTTTATACGGGTCCTACGAGCAGTACTTC. Translation: CASSLYGSYEQYF.

The chain recombines TRBV19 with TRBJ2-1, with 13 nucleotides matching TRBD2. J lost 10 bases, V lost 3 bases, and 12 bases had no gene match. Germline lookup yields CDR1 LNHDA and CDR2 SQIVND (reference sequence). CDR3 length: 17 amino acids. The CDR3 DNA is TGTGCCAGTAGTATGGGGACTAGCGGGAATGTTGCGCGGGAGCAGTTCTTC. Its translation: CASSMGTSGNVAREQFF.

This clone came up a few times. J is TRBJ2-1 and V is TRBV7-3; the match to TRBD2 covers 7 bases. Germline V gene data show CDR1 as SGHTA and CDR2 as FQGTGA. This CDR3 spans 13 amino acids. The V gene end was trimmed by 2 bases and the J gene end by 9 bases; junction bases not matched to a gene: 4. CDR3 sequence (DNA): TGTGCCAGCAGCTTAGGAGGGAGGGGTGAGCAGTTCTTC. Translated, it gives CASSLGGRGEQFF.